The next 23 T cell receptor delta chains were all read from a single sample in a study of gamma-delta chains in newborns, infants, children (dated 2019 in TCRdb). Data came from an Illumina MiSeq. TCRdb called clones from the public reads with CATT, and repeated DNA sequences were later combined into one row. The sample table shows approximately 5,200 delta-chain clones, and roughly 5.1% are seen once. The ten largest clones take up roughly 6.1% of the sample. Sequences were obtained from blood. Source of these receptors: a child who was a newborn, infant or young child, either healthy, febrile or measles-vaccinated (not recorded which).

This clone is medium-sized. The rearrangement uses TRDV2 and TRDJ3, with 7 bases lining up with TRDD3. Unmatched junction bases numbered 5, after V lost 1 base and J lost 0 bases. The CDR3 extends over 18 amino acids. Germline V lookup: CDR1 GEAIGNYY, CDR2 EKD. The CDR3 region has the DNA TGTGCCTGTGACACTGGGGGACGAAGCTCCTGGGACACCCGACAGATGTTTTTC. This sequence encodes CACDTGGRSSWDTRQMFF.

With respect to this clone: This may stem from a read error, because a much larger clone lies one nucleotide away. V is TRDV2 and J is TRDJ3; 10 bases align to TRDD3. The CDR3 has 20 amino acids. V lost 3 bases and J lost 0; bases outside the gene matches: 10. Germline V CDR1 and CDR2: GEAIGNYY, EKD. The CDR3 reads CACDQTGGCQSSWDTRQMFF. CDR3 DNA: TGTGCCTGTGACCAGACTGGGGGATGCCAGAGCTCCTGGGACACCCGACAGATGTTTTTC.

V usage is TRDV2 and J usage is TRDJ3; 12 bases agree with TRDD3. CDR1 and CDR2 (germline): GEAIGNYY, EKD. The CDR3 spans 21 residues. The J segment lost 0 bases and the V segment lost 0 bases, leaving 8 bases of the junction unmatched. The CDR3 DNA follows: TGTGCCTGTGACACCTTACTGGGGGATACAGGCGGCTCCTGGGACACCCGACAGATGTTTTTC. This translates into CACDTLLGDTGGSWDTRQMFF.

This clone was seen only a few times. A much larger clonotype is one base distant, so this may be a read error. This CDR3 is also generated by other DNA sequences in the sample. This chain joins TRDV2 and TRDJ1; 8 bases match TRDD3. CDR1 is GEAIGNYY and CDR2 is EKD in the germline V gene. The trim removed 2 bases at V and 0 bases at J, leaving 10 bases unmatched. The CDR3 spans 17 residues. The CDR3 region is CACDKLGDRQYTDKLIF. The CDR3 bases are TGTGCCTGTGACAAGCTGGGGGACCGTCAGTACACCGATAAACTCATCTTT.

This clone has a handful of counts. The protein given by TCRdb reflects a much larger clone and differs at residue 6 from this DNA's translation, likely from a read error; the protein shown is the DNA's translation. The chain links TRDV2 to TRDJ3; 8 bases fit TRDD3. The CDR3 length is 18 residues. Germline CDR1 and CDR2: GEAIGNYY and EKD. Trimming took 3 bases from V and 0 from J; bases not matched to a gene: 6. CDR3 sequence (DNA): TGTGCCTGTGACGTACCGGGGGATAGCTCCTGGGACACCCGACAGATGTTTTTC. It specifies CACDVPGDSSWDTRQMFF.

As regards this clone: A read error is likely here: a far larger clone is one base away. V gene TRDV2 combines with J gene TRDJ1, with D unresolved. Germline V gene lookup returns CDR1 GEAIGNYY and CDR2 EKD. The CDR3 spans 15 residues. V was pared by 0 bases and J by 4 bases, with 14 bases between. CDR3 bases: TGTGCCTGTGACACCGTTGGCGTCCAGATCGATAAACTCATCTTT. Translation: CACDTVGVQIDKLIF.

This clone is labeled medium-sized. This sequence joins TRDV2 and TRDJ1, with 10 nucleotides matching TRDD3. The length of the CDR3 is 17 residues. The germline gives CDR1 GEAIGNYY, CDR2 EKD. Unmatched junction bases numbered 13, after V lost 3 bases and J lost 4 bases. CDR3 residues: CACDPLLLGDNVDKLIF. The DNA of the CDR3 is TGTGCCTGTGACCCCTTGCTTCTGGGGGATAATGTCGATAAACTCATCTTT.

By sample fraction, this clone is medium-sized. The chain uses TRDV2 and TRDJ1, with 9 bases lining up with TRDD3. The V and J ends lost 7 bases and 1 base, in that order; junction bases with no gene match: 15. CDR3 size: 17 residues. In germline, CDR1 is GEAIGNYY, CDR2 EKD. CDR3 in DNA: TGTGCCTGCCAGTCCCTTACTGGGGGACCTTTCACCGATAAACTCATCTTT. It encodes CACQSLTGGPFTDKLIF.

Within the sample, this clone is medium-sized. The sample holds other DNA sequences that translate to the same CDR3. The chain carries TRDV2 and TRDJ1; TRDD3 matches 8 bases. The CDR3 sequence is 17 residues long. The germline V gene encodes CDR1 GEAIGNYY and CDR2 EKD. Trimming at V came to 1 base and at J to 0 bases, leaving 9 bases not matched to a gene. The CDR3 DNA is TGTGCCTGTGACACGGTATCACTGGGGGCAGACACCGATAAACTCATCTTT. This gives the protein CACDTVSLGADTDKLIF.

CDR3 nucleotides: TGTGCTCTTGGGGAACTGATTCCGGTTAAGGGGATACAGTGTACCGATAAACTCATCTTT. This encodes CALGELIPVKGIQCTDKLIF. J is TRDJ1 and V is TRDV1; 8 bases agree with TRDD3. Germline V lookup: CDR1 TSWWSYY, CDR2 QGS. This CDR3 spans 20 amino acids. J was trimmed by 2 bases and V by 0 bases; bases with no gene match: 17.

Relative to its sample, this clone is medium-sized. The same CDR3 also results from other DNA sequences found in this sample. The rearrangement links TRDV2 to TRDJ1; D gene unclear. V dropped 2 bases and J dropped 0 bases, with 18 bases sitting between them. Germline lookup yields CDR1 GEAIGNYY and CDR2 EKD. The CDR3 runs to 17 residues. CDR3 region: CACDSLGDNPNTDKLIF. The CDR3, as DNA: TGTGCCTGTGACAGCCTTGGTGACAACCCGAACACCGATAAACTCATCTTT.

About this clone itself: Being one base from a much bigger clone, this may be a read error. The sample contains more than one DNA sequence encoding this CDR3. The chain joins TRDV2 to TRDJ1, with TRDD3 matching over 9 bases. This CDR3 has 15 residues. From germline, CDR1 is GEAIGNYY and CDR2 EKD. The CDR3 DNA is TGTGCCTGTGACACCCTACTGGGGGACACTGATAAACTCATCTTT. Amino acid sequence: CACDTLLGDTDKLIF.

The gene calls are TRDV2 and TRDJ1; TRDD3 matches at 9 bases. TCRdb is silent on the J gene; assignment here came from matching the DNA to germline. In germline, CDR1 is GEAIGNYY, CDR2 EKD. CDR3 length: 19 amino acids. The ends lost 0 bases at V and 0 bases at J; junction bases unmatched: 13. CDR3 region: CACDTVTGGPLKYTDKLIF. In DNA form, the CDR3 reads TGTGCCTGTGACACCGTTACTGGGGGACCCCTAAAGTACACCGATAAACTCATCTTT.

This clone is medium-sized in the sample. The same CDR3 also results from other DNA sequences found in this sample. This chain links TRDV2 with TRDJ1, with D perhaps TRDD3 (6 bases). V lost 1 base, J lost 0 bases, and 11 bases lay in between. The CDR3 loop spans 15 amino acids. Germline assignment: CDR1 GEAIGNYY and CDR2 EKD. DNA of the CDR3: TGTGCCTGTGACACTCTAGGGGATCACACCGATAAACTCATCTTT. As protein: CACDTLGDHTDKLIF.

By share, this clone ranks as medium-sized. This sequence joins TRDV2 and TRDJ1; 11 bases map to TRDD3. The germline CDR1 and CDR2 sequences are GEAIGNYY and EKD. V lost 3 bases, J lost 2 bases, and 10 bases stayed unmatched. CDR3 size: 17 residues. In nucleotides, the CDR3 is TGTGCCTGTGACGGGATACTGGGGGATAGTCGGACCGATAAACTCATCTTT. Protein: CACDGILGDSRTDKLIF.

This clone has just a few counts. A read error may explain this, as a much larger clone is one base away. Other nucleotide sequences from this sample produce the same CDR3. V gene TRDV2 combines with J gene TRDJ3; 9 nucleotides line up with TRDD3. There are 18 residues in the CDR3. The germline gives CDR1 GEAIGNYY, CDR2 EKD. This CDR3 reads CACDILGESSWDTRQMFF. In DNA, the CDR3 is TGTGCCTGCGACATACTGGGGGAAAGCTCCTGGGACACCCGACAGATGTTTTTC.

This chain connects TRDV2 to TRDJ3, with TRDD3 matching 11 bases. With V trimmed by 0 bases and J by 3 bases, 18 bases remained unmatched. Per the germline V gene, CDR1 is GEAIGNYY and CDR2 is EKD. This CDR3 has 23 amino acids. CDR3 bases: TGTGCCTGTGACACCGTCCTCGAGCGAGGTGGGGGATACGAATACTGGGACACCCGACAGATGTTTTTC. Translating gives CACDTVLERGGGYEYWDTRQMFF.

The chain employs TRDV1 and TRDJ1, with 7 bases that match TRDD3. There are 25 residues in the CDR3. Germline loops: CDR1 TSWWSYY, CDR2 QGS. J lost 0 bases, V lost 4 bases, and 35 bases had no gene match. CDR3 sequence (DNA): TGTGCTCTTGGGGTTCCGGAGGGGATTCCTGCTCGGTTGGGGATAGGGAAGCGGTACACCGATAAACTCATCTTT. Encoded protein: CALGVPEGIPARLGIGKRYTDKLIF.

The rearrangement joins TRDV1 to TRDJ1; the D is unclear. Trimming pared 9 bases from V and 9 bases from J, leaving 14 bases between. CDR1 is TSWWSYY, CDR2 QGS, per germline. The CDR3 is made up of 11 amino acids. CDR3 coding DNA: TGTGCTCTGGGGTTTACTACCGAACTCATCTTT. Its translation: CALGFTTELIF.

As regards this clone: The protein given in TCRdb and the translation of the DNA differ at residue 3, and the sequence presented here derives from the DNA. The chain is built from TRDV2 and TRDJ1; 7 bases are a match to TRDD3. The CDR3 spans 18 residues. Looked up from germline, CDR1 is GEAIGNYY and CDR2 is EKD. The CDR3 DNA reads as TGTGCCAGTGACACGTTACCCGTAGTGGGGGACATCACCGATAAACTCATCTTT. Translated: CASDTLPVVGDITDKLIF.

Judged by abundance, this clone is medium-sized. This CDR3 reads CACDTVTGGYYTDKLIF. In nucleotides, the CDR3 is TGTGCCTGTGACACCGTTACTGGGGGATACTACACCGATAAACTCATCTTT. This chain uses TRDV2 with TRDJ1, with 12 nucleotides matching TRDD3. The germline gives CDR1 GEAIGNYY, CDR2 EKD. This CDR3 is 17 amino acids long. V shed 0 bases, J shed 0 bases, and the junction held 4 bases outside the gene matches.

Points on this clone: The sample contains more than one DNA sequence encoding this CDR3. This chain links TRDV2 with TRDJ1, with 9 bases fitting TRDD3. The CDR3 loop spans 16 amino acids. V trimming: 0 bases; J trimming: 11 bases; junction bases outside the gene matches: 15. Germline V CDR1 and CDR2: GEAIGNYY, EKD. CDR3 protein: CACDTVGDTGFGKLIF. The CDR3 bases are TGTGCCTGTGACACCGTTGGGGATACGGGGTTTGGTAAGCTCATCTTT.

This clone is medium-sized. The same CDR3 can be traced to other DNA sequences in this sample. The gene calls are TRDV2 and TRDJ1; 9 nucleotides match TRDD3. The V and J ends lost 3 bases and 2 bases, in that order; junction bases with no gene match: 6. The CDR3 consists of 15 residues. Looked up from germline, CDR1 is GEAIGNYY and CDR2 is EKD. The CDR3 coding sequence is TGTGCCTGTGACGCCTTACTGGGGGAGACCGATAAACTCATCTTT. Translated, it gives CACDALLGETDKLIF.